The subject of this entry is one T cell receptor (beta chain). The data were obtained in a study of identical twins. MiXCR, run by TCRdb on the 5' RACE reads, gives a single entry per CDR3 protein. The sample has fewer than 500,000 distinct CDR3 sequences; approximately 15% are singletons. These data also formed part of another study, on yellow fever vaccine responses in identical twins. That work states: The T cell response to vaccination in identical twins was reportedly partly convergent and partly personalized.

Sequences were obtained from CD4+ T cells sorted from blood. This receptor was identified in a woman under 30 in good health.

The CDR3 sequence is CASSQVGTSGYYNEQFF. In DNA, the CDR3 is TGTGCCAGCAGCCAAGTTGGGACTAGCGGTTACTACAATGAGCAGTTCTTC. This chain joins TRBV4-2 and TRBJ2-1; 11 bases align to TRBD2. The CDR3 is made up of 17 amino acids. V lost 1 base, J lost 3 bases, and 5 bases stayed unmatched. CDR1 and CDR2 (germline): LGHNA, YNFKEQ.